The next 7 T cell receptor beta chains were all read from a single sample in a study of CD8+ T cells in alopecia areata. Treatment defined: oral pan-JAK inhibitor, 5-10 mg twice daily. Extracted from the samples, RNA was reverse transcribed into cDNA to serve as the sequencing template. Produced via immunoSEQ multiplex PCR; TCRdb's table is partial and in-frame only. The sample records 35,000 to 50,000 clones, 80% to 95% being singletons. The material sequenced was CD8+ T cells sorted from blood, taken at week 24, from a patient treated with tofacitinib. The receptors stem from a human donor with alopecia areata.

The chain uses TRBV10-3 and TRBJ1-2; no definite D call. The CDR3 contains 15 residues. Per germline, CDR1 ENHRY and CDR2 SYGVKD. V lost 0 bases and J lost 0, with 8 bases in between. CDR3 region: CAISESWETNYGYTF. The DNA of the CDR3 is TGTGCCATCAGTGAGTCATGGGAAACTAACTATGGCTACACCTTC.

The chain uses TRBV4-2 and TRBJ2-7; D is unresolved. V lost 1 base and J lost 2, with 15 bases in between. The CDR3 sequence is 16 residues long. The germline CDR1 and CDR2 sequences are LGHNA and YNFKEQ. The CDR3 sequence: CASSQAPPGQTYEQYF. The CDR3 nucleotides are TGTGCCAGCAGCCAAGCCCCTCCGGGCCAGACCTACGAGCAGTACTTC.

The chain joins TRBV28 to TRBJ1-5; D gene uncertain. Germline V gene sequence: CDR1 MDHEN, CDR2 SYDVKM. V was clipped by 3 bases and J by 6 bases, with 15 bases between them. The CDR3 spans 15 residues. The CDR3 DNA follows: TGTGCCAGCAGTTTTGGATCAGAAATTACTCAGCCCCAGCATTTT. Translating it yields CASSFGSEITQPQHF.

This clone was observed a single time. The chain has TRBV4-1 and TRBJ2-1; 9 nucleotides line up with TRBD2. V lost 4 bases, J lost 4 bases, and 5 bases stayed unmatched. CDR3 length: 15 residues. Germline CDR1 and CDR2: MGHRA and YSYEKL. The CDR3, as DNA: TGCGCCAGCAGCCTCTCAGCGGGGGGATACAATGAGCAGTTCTTC. Its protein is CASSLSAGGYNEQFF.

The V and J genes are TRBV27 and TRBJ2-1; 11 positions agree with TRBD2. Unmatched junction bases numbered 1, after V lost 4 bases and J lost 2 bases. The length of the CDR3 is 15 residues. Germline V gene data show CDR1 as MNHEY and CDR2 as SMNVEV (reference sequence). CDR3: CASSSLAGAYNEQFF. The CDR3 nucleotides read TGTGCCAGCAGTTCACTAGCGGGGGCCTACAATGAGCAGTTCTTC.

This chain uses TRBV27 with TRBJ2-5; 8 bases line up with TRBD2. The CDR3 is 14 residues long. CDR1 MNHEY and CDR2 SMNVEV come from the germline V gene (reference sequence). V was clipped by 3 bases and J by 8 bases; unmatched bases: 8. The CDR3 region is CASSLGGSGATQYF. DNA of the CDR3: TGTGCCAGCAGTTTGGGTGGTAGCGGGGCAACCCAGTACTTC.

This rearrangement joins TRBV4-1 to TRBJ2-6, with a weak D call TRBD1 (6 bases). CDR1 is MGHRA, CDR2 YSYEKL, per germline. The CDR3 has 14 amino acids. Trimming removed 10 bases from V and 6 bases from J, with 16 bases in between. The CDR3 coding sequence is TGCGCCACCACAGGGACCGCGGAGGCCAACGTCCTGACTTTC. Encoded protein: CATTGTAEANVLTF.